What follows are 5 T cell receptor beta chains derived from one specimen sequenced in a study of Graves' ophthalmopathy and Graves' hyperthyroidism listed by TCRdb under 2018. The data were produced on an Illumina HiSeq 2000. TCR beta CDR3 regions were amplified from RNA transcripts for repertoire sequencing. The first round of RT-PCR was done with HTBI primers and the Qiagen OneStep RT-PCR kit, and was followed by a second round of multiplex PCR, then size selection and purification. Using fastp at Q25 and MiXCR, TCRdb reprocessed the public reads and kept productive beta chains. Each entry is one CDR3 protein sequence, shown with its most common DNA and genes. The sample records hundreds of thousands of distinct CDR3 sequences, around 40% of which are singletons. About 40% of the sample lies in the top ten. The sequenced sample consisted of peripheral blood. These receptors all come from an adult man with Graves' ophthalmopathy.

As for this clonotype: A much larger clone lies a single base off, so this may be a read error. The CDR3 DNA reads as TGCAGCGTTTCGGATAGACCGGTGGGCACTGAAGCTTTCTTT. Protein product: CSVSDRPVGTEAFF. This chain connects TRBV29-1 to TRBJ1-1; D unresolved. CDR1 is SQVTM, CDR2 ANQGSEA, per germline. V lost 5 bases to trimming and J lost 4 bases, with 17 bases between them. This CDR3 has 14 residues.

As concerns this clonotype: This may arise from a read error, as a much more abundant clone is one base away. This chain connects TRBV7-9 to TRBJ1-1, with 9 bases matching TRBD1. Germline lookup yields CDR1 SEHNR and CDR2 FQNEAQ (reference sequence). Trimming took 5 bases from V and 6 from J; bases not matched to a gene: 13. The CDR3 consists of 16 residues. CDR3 nucleotide sequence: TGTGCCAGCAGCCAGAGCCTGGGACAGGGAAGCGCTGAAGCTTTCTTT. The encoded protein is CASSQSLGQGSAEAFF. The whole variable domain, remainder taken from reference TRBV7-9 and TRBJ1-1, is DTGVSQNPRHKITKRGQNVTFRCDPISEHNRLYWYRQTLGQGPEFLTYFQNEAQLEKSRLLSDRFSAERPKGSFSTLEIQRTEQGDSAMYLCASSQSLGQGSAEAFFGQGTRLTVV.

This clonotype was seen ten or more times. The genes are TRBV10-3 and TRBJ1-3; D possibly corresponds to TRBD1 (5 bases). Germline loops: CDR1 ENHRY, CDR2 SYGVKD. Trimming stripped 10 bases from V and 0 bases from J, with 16 bases between. This CDR3 is built from 15 residues. CDR3 in DNA: TGTGCCAGCAGCTCCGGGGCTAGCTCTGGAAACACCATATATTTT. It translates to CASSSGASSGNTIYF.

Concerning this clonotype itself: A much larger clone lies one base from this, so it may be a read error. This chain connects TRBV10-3 to TRBJ2-1; no firm D call. The CDR3 runs 16 residues. The germline V gene has CDR1 ENHRY and CDR2 SYGVKD. Trimming removed 0 bases from V and 0 bases from J, with 9 bases in between. The CDR3 reads CAISESDGCSYNEQFF. As DNA, the CDR3 is TGTGCCATCAGTGAGTCGGACGGATGCTCCTACAATGAGCAGTTCTTC.

The rearrangement uses TRBV19 and TRBJ2-6; D gene ambiguous. The V and J ends lost 3 bases and 6 bases respectively, with 12 bases between them. This CDR3 has 15 amino acids. Germline CDR1 LNHDA, CDR2 SQIVND (reference sequence). DNA for the CDR3: TGTGCCAGTAGTATTGCCGGGTTTGAGGCCAACGTCCTGACTTTC. Translating gives CASSIAGFEANVLTF.